These 13 T cell receptor beta chains were sequenced from one sample in a study of cytomegalovirus exposure and HLA in healthy donors. Primers for the PCR totalled 60 Vbeta and 13 Jbeta. This table comes from immunoSEQ multiplex PCR, and its TCRdb copy is limited to in-frame clones, with some not included. The repertoire holds some 100,000 clones, with around 80% as singletons. What was sequenced was PBMCs. These receptors originate from a female donor in good health and CMV-seronegative.

The V call is TRBV11-3, the J call TRBJ2-3, with TRBD2 as a possible D gene (6 bases). The CDR3 consists of 15 residues. Germline V gives CDR1 SGHNT, CDR2 YENEEA. V was clipped by 0 bases and J by 5 bases, with 12 bases between them. The CDR3 here is CASSLEAGGIDTQYF. CDR3 bases: TGTGCCAGCAGCTTAGAAGCGGGCGGTATAGATACGCAGTATTTT. The full variable domain, with the rest looked up from reference TRBV11-3 and TRBJ2-3, is EAGVVQSPRYKIIEKKQPVAFWCNPISGHNTLYWYLQNLGQGPELLIRYENEEAVDDSQLPKDRFSAERLKGVDSTLKIQPAELGDSAVYLCASSLEAGGIDTQYFGPGTRLTVL.

The V and J genes are TRBV6-5 and TRBJ2-7, with 7 positions matching TRBD2. CDR1 and CDR2 from the germline V gene are MNHEY and SVGAGI. V lost 4 bases and J lost 4; bases outside the gene matches: 4. The CDR3 runs to 13 residues. CDR3: CASSFGGKYEQYF. CDR3 bases: TGTGCCAGCAGTTTCGGGGGGAAGTACGAGCAGTACTTC.

The chain has TRBV11-2 and TRBJ2-1; no clear D. V was shortened by 0 bases and J by 7 bases, with 16 bases between the two germline ends. CDR1 is SGHAT and CDR2 is FQNNGV in the germline V gene. The CDR3 contains 16 residues. The CDR3 loop reads CASSLESSAAMNEQFF. The CDR3 DNA follows: TGTGCCAGCAGCTTAGAATCCAGCGCCGCTATGAATGAGCAGTTCTTC.

V usage is TRBV30 and J usage is TRBJ2-7, with D perhaps TRBD2 (6 bases). This CDR3 is built from 14 residues. Germline loops: CDR1 GTSNPN, CDR2 SVGIG (reference sequence). V shed 2 bases and J shed 0 bases, with 11 bases lying between them. CDR3 in DNA: TGTGCCTGGAGTCAGCGGGCGGCCTCCTACGAGCAGTACTTC. Encoded protein: CAWSQRAASYEQYF.

This clone was seen only once. The rearrangement joins TRBV19 to TRBJ2-5, with 8 bases fitting TRBD1. V shed 6 bases and J 3 bases; nucleotides not matched to a gene: 3. This CDR3 spans 13 amino acids. Germline-derived CDR1 and CDR2 are LNHDA and SQIVND (reference sequence). The CDR3 DNA reads TGTGCCAGTAGGGACAGGGTGGAAGAGACCCAGTACTTC. Protein sequence: CASRDRVEETQYF.

The genes are TRBV5-1 and TRBJ2-6; TRBD1 agrees at 7 bases. The V gene's germline CDR1 is SGHRS and CDR2 YFSETQ. The CDR3 loop spans 16 amino acids. V shed 4 bases and J 0 bases; nucleotides not matched to a gene: 4. In nucleotides, the CDR3 is TGCGCCAGCAGCCCCCGGGACAGCTCTGGGGCCAACGTCCTGACTTTC. Translation gives CASSPRDSSGANVLTF.

Notes on this clone: At one of its ends the junction is not consistent with the germline gene, which may arise from a read error. The same CDR3 can be traced to other DNA sequences in this sample. The chain employs TRBV5-4 and TRBJ1-1; 7 bases are a match to TRBD1. This CDR3 has 13 residues. Germline V gene sequence: CDR1 SGHNT, CDR2 YYREEE (reference sequence). The CDR3 sequence is CASSFRDSGEAFF. CDR3 DNA sequence: TGTGCCAGCAGCTTTCGGGACAGCGGAGAAGCCTTCTTT.

The chain combines TRBV25-1 with TRBJ1-5; D perhaps matches TRBD1 (5 bases). With 3 bases removed from V and 5 bases from J, the gap between germline ends came to 11 bases. The CDR3 length is 14 residues. The germline V gene encodes CDR1 MGHDK and CDR2 SYGVNS. Here the CDR3 reads CASSDTGVHQPQHF. As DNA, the CDR3 is TGTGCCAGCAGTGATACAGGAGTACATCAGCCCCAGCATTTT.

The chain joins TRBV4-1 to TRBJ2-1; 7 bases align to TRBD1. The CDR3 contains 14 residues. Germline lookup yields CDR1 MGHRA and CDR2 YSYEKL. Trimming at V came to 4 bases and at J to 9 bases, leaving 9 bases not matched to a gene. The CDR3 sequence is CASSRQRTGPEQFF. As DNA, the CDR3 is TGCGCCAGCAGCCGCCAGAGGACAGGTCCTGAGCAGTTCTTC.

This clone has more than one count but fewer than ten. The chain links TRBV5-1 to TRBJ1-5; maybe TRBD1 (5 bases). V lost 2 bases and J 5 bases, leaving 17 bases between the germline ends. CDR3 size: 16 residues. Germline V CDR1 and CDR2: SGHRS, YFSETQ. The CDR3 nucleotides read TGCGCCAGCAGCTTTCCAGGGAACGCAAACGATCAGCCCCAGCATTTT. As protein: CASSFPGNANDQPQHF.

The chain links TRBV13 to TRBJ1-1; 7 bases are a match to TRBD1. The trim removed 5 bases at V and 5 bases at J, leaving 8 bases unmatched. Per germline, CDR1 PRHDT and CDR2 FYEKMQ (reference sequence). The CDR3 consists of 14 residues. As DNA, the CDR3 is TGTGCCAGCAGCATTAAGGGGGCGCGGACTGAAGCTTTCTTT. Its translation: CASSIKGARTEAFF.

The V gene is TRBV6-6, the J gene TRBJ2-5; TRBD2 agrees at 8 bases. The J call could be wrong; TRBJ2-7 is a better fit for the DNA end. CDR1 is MNHNY and CDR2 is SVGAGI in the germline V gene (reference sequence). The CDR3 has 14 residues. CDR3 sequence: CASSYSFSGAEQYF. The CDR3 nucleotides read TGTGCCAGCAGTTACTCCTTTAGCGGGGCCGAGCAGTACTTC.

The rearrangement links TRBV7-2 to TRBJ2-3, with D maybe TRBD1 (6 bases). There are 17 residues in the CDR3. Germline assignment: CDR1 SGHTA and CDR2 FQGNSA. Trimming took off 2 bases at V and 2 bases at J, with 17 bases between the two ends. The CDR3 coding sequence is TGTGCCAGCAGCTTACAAATGTGGCACAGGGACACAGATACGCAGTATTTT. Translating gives CASSLQMWHRDTDTQYF. Based on the CDR3 plus reference TRBV7-2 and TRBJ2-3, the full variable domain is GAGVSQSPSNKVTEKGKDVELRCDPISGHTALYWYRQSLGQGLEFLIYFQGNSAPDKSGLPSDRFSAERTGGSVSTLTIQRTQQEDSAVYLCASSLQMWHRDTDTQYFGPGTRLTVL.